This passage covers 23 T cell receptor beta chains from one sample sequenced in a study of CD8+ T cells in alopecia areata. Documented treatment: oral pan-JAK inhibitor, 5-10 mg twice daily. Following RNA extraction, reverse transcription yielded cDNA that acted as the sequencing template. Profiling relied on immunoSEQ multiplex PCR, and the TCRdb table lists in-frame clones only, not all of them. Of approximately 110,000 clones in the sample, about three fifths were seen once. Sample: CD8+ T cells sorted from blood, taken at week 24, from a patient treated with tofacitinib. These receptors originate from a human donor with alopecia areata.

The table lists this clone with a few counts. The chain uses TRBV7-9 and TRBJ2-1; the match to TRBD2 covers 9 bases. Germline V gives CDR1 SEHNR, CDR2 FQNEAQ (reference sequence). The CDR3 covers 18 residues. Trimming took 1 base from V and 0 from J; bases not matched to a gene: 7. CDR3 in amino acids: CASSLGLAGISSYNEQFF. CDR3 nucleotide sequence: TGTGCCAGCAGCTTAGGTCTAGCGGGGATCAGCTCCTACAATGAGCAGTTCTTC.

A few counts support this clone. V is TRBV11-1 and J is TRBJ2-5; D is ambiguous. Germline-derived CDR1 and CDR2 are SGHAT and FQDESV (reference sequence). The germline V and J ends were trimmed by 1 base and 2 bases, with 11 bases remaining between them. The CDR3 is 15 residues long. CDR3 nucleotides: TGTGCCAGCAGCTTAGATTCTGAGACTCAAGAGACCCAGTACTTC. Translation gives CASSLDSETQETQYF.

The chain carries TRBV7-8 and TRBJ1-2; D is unresolved. Trimming removed 5 bases from V and 8 bases from J, with 15 bases in between. The CDR3 has 13 amino acids. Germline V lookup: CDR1 SGHVS, CDR2 FQNEAQ. CDR3 protein: CASSALSLKGYTF. The CDR3 region has the DNA TGTGCCAGCAGCGCCCTCAGTCTTAAGGGCTACACCTTC.

The chain joins TRBV11-2 to TRBJ2-1; D is undetermined. V was cut by 5 bases and J by 10 bases, with 6 bases left in between. There are 10 residues in the CDR3. Looked up from germline, CDR1 is SGHAT and CDR2 is FQNNGV. The CDR3 sequence is CASSNGEQFF. In nucleotides, the CDR3 is TGTGCCAGCAGCAATGGGGAGCAGTTCTTC.

The J gene is TRBJ2-3, the V gene TRBV4-2; TRBD2 agrees at 9 bases. Germline CDR1 reads LGHNA; CDR2 reads YNFKEQ. J lost 2 bases, V lost 7 bases, and 7 bases had no gene match. This CDR3 spans 15 amino acids. The CDR3 DNA reads TGTGCCAGCACCCAGGGCGGGGGGGACACAGATACGCAGTATTTT. Encoded protein: CASTQGGGDTDTQYF.

The CDR3 DNA sequence: TGTGCCAGCAGCTTAGGAAGGGACACTGCCTACGAGCAGTACTTC. It yields the protein CASSLGRDTAYEQYF. This chain links TRBV7-6 with TRBJ2-7, with TRBD1 as a possible D gene (6 bases). The V gene's germline CDR1 is SGHVS and CDR2 FNYEAQ. The CDR3 spans 15 residues. V lost 1 base to trimming and J lost 2 bases, with 12 bases between them.

This clone has only a few counts. The V and J genes are TRBV29-1 and TRBJ2-5; D is perhaps TRBD2 (6 bases). From germline, CDR1 is SQVTM and CDR2 ANQGSEA. Trimming shortened V by 4 bases and J by 9 bases, and 15 bases separated the two germline ends. The CDR3 spans 12 residues. The CDR3 DNA reads TGCAGCGTTGCAAGACAGAGGGAGGCCCAGTACTTC. As protein: CSVARQREAQYF. Full variable domain (outside the CDR3, taken from reference TRBV29-1 and TRBJ2-5): SAVISQKPSRDICQRGTSLTIQCQVDSQVTMMFWYRQQPGQSLTLIATANQGSEATYESGFVIDKFPISRPNLTFSTLTVSNMSPEDSSIYLCSVARQREAQYFGPGTRLLVL.

The chain couples TRBV11-2 to TRBJ2-7; 8 nucleotides match TRBD2. V trimming: 3 bases; J trimming: 5 bases; junction bases outside the gene matches: 9. Germline CDR1 is SGHAT and CDR2 is FQNNGV. The CDR3 is 15 amino acids. The CDR3 DNA reads as TGTGCCAGCAGCTTTGGAGCGGGGGCCCACCACGAGCAGTACTTC. It specifies CASSFGAGAHHEQYF.

The chain recombines TRBV9 with TRBJ2-5; 9 bases agree with TRBD2. V trimming: 0 bases; J trimming: 4 bases; junction bases outside the gene matches: 4. Germline V gene lookup returns CDR1 SGDLS and CDR2 YYNGEE. This CDR3 comprises 15 residues. CDR3 loop: CASSVVAGGRETQYF. The CDR3 nucleotides are TGTGCCAGCAGCGTAGTGGCGGGGGGGCGAGAGACCCAGTACTTC. Combining the CDR3 with reference TRBV9 and TRBJ2-5 gives the whole variable domain DSGVTQTPKHLITATGQRVTLRCSPRSGDLSVYWYQQSLDQGLQFLIQYYNGEERAKGNILERFSAQQFPDLHSELNLSSLELGDSALYFCASSVVAGGRETQYFGPGTRLLVL.

This chain joins TRBV7-9 and TRBJ1-5; D call uncertain. There are 12 residues in the CDR3. V lost 5 bases and J 7 bases, leaving 9 bases between the germline ends. Germline V lookup: CDR1 SEHNR, CDR2 FQNEAQ (reference sequence). CDR3 in amino acids: CASSLIEQPQHF. CDR3 in DNA: TGTGCCAGCAGCCTGATCGAACAGCCCCAGCATTTT.

This chain links TRBV15 with TRBJ2-3, with D maybe TRBD2 (5 bases). From germline, CDR1 is LNHNV and CDR2 YYDKDF (reference sequence). The length of the CDR3 is 12 residues. The ends were cut back, 0 bases at V and 14 bases at J, with 12 bases in the middle. The CDR3 sequence is CATSRDSGVGYF. The CDR3 DNA follows: TGTGCCACCAGCAGAGATTCCGGGGTTGGGTATTTT.

V and J are TRBV9 and TRBJ2-1; 11 bases fit TRBD2. With 0 bases clipped from V and 4 bases from J, the junction kept 3 bases outside the gene matches. The CDR3 spans 16 residues. CDR1 SGDLS and CDR2 YYNGEE come from the germline V gene. In DNA, the CDR3 is TGTGCCAGCAGCGTAGCCCTAGCGGGGGGATACAATGAGCAGTTCTTC. It codes for CASSVALAGGYNEQFF.

The chain couples TRBV5-4 to TRBJ1-1; TRBD1 agrees at 7 bases. Germline V lookup: CDR1 SGHNT, CDR2 YYREEE (reference sequence). Trimming removed 3 bases from V and 1 base from J; junction bases left unmatched: 6. CDR3 length: 15 amino acids. CDR3 sequence reads: CASSYPGQPNTEAFF. CDR3 nucleotide sequence: TGTGCCAGCAGCTACCCGGGACAGCCGAACACTGAAGCTTTCTTT. Combining the CDR3 with reference TRBV5-4 and TRBJ1-1 gives the whole variable domain ETGVTQSPTHLIKTRGQQVTLRCSSQSGHNTVSWYQQALGQGPQFIFQYYREEENGRGNFPPRFSGLQFPNYSSELNVNALELDDSALYLCASSYPGQPNTEAFFGQGTRLTVV.

Here the CDR3 DNA reads TGCAGCGTTGAGGAGGCACCGAGCTCCTACAATGAGCAGTTCTTC. Its translation is CSVEEAPSSYNEQFF. The chain joins TRBV29-1 to TRBJ2-1, with D tentatively TRBD2 (5 bases). The CDR3 is made up of 15 amino acids. Germline CDR1 reads SQVTM; CDR2 reads ANQGSEA. Trimming shortened V by 3 bases and J by 0 bases, and 12 bases separated the two germline ends.

The chain links TRBV4-3 to TRBJ1-1, with a weak D call TRBD1 (5 bases). Germline V gene sequence: CDR1 LGHNA, CDR2 YSLEER. Deletions cut 3 bases from V and 2 bases from J, with 13 bases between. The CDR3 consists of 15 residues. This CDR3 reads CASSQEPGPNTEAFF. The CDR3 coding sequence is TGCGCCAGCAGCCAGGAACCGGGACCCAACACTGAAGCTTTCTTT.

This clone was detected many times. This sequence joins TRBV10-3 and TRBJ2-7; D uncertain. The ends were cut back, 3 bases at V and 0 bases at J, with 9 bases in the middle. The CDR3 is 14 residues long. The germline gives CDR1 ENHRY, CDR2 SYGVKD. The CDR3 loop reads CAISEGSHSYEQYF. For the CDR3, the DNA is TGTGCCATCAGTGAAGGTTCTCACTCCTACGAGCAGTACTTC.

V usage is TRBV6-5 and J usage is TRBJ2-7, with TRBD2 matching 9 bases. CDR3 length: 15 residues. With 0 bases clipped from V and 0 bases from J, the junction kept 0 bases outside the gene matches. CDR1 MNHEY and CDR2 SVGAGI come from the germline V gene. The DNA of the CDR3 is TGTGCCAGCAGTTACTCTAGCGGGGGCTCCTACGAGCAGTACTTC. It translates to CASSYSSGGSYEQYF.

The sample holds a few counts of this clone. The chain combines TRBV29-1 with TRBJ1-3; no firm D call. CDR3 length equals 11 residues. Germline loops: CDR1 SQVTM, CDR2 ANQGSEA. Trimming took off 3 bases at V and 0 bases at J, with 0 bases between the two ends. CDR3 sequence reads: CSVDSGNTIYF. Here the CDR3 DNA reads TGCAGCGTTGACTCTGGAAACACCATATATTTT. The full variable domain, with the rest looked up from reference TRBV29-1 and TRBJ1-3, is SAVISQKPSRDICQRGTSLTIQCQVDSQVTMMFWYRQQPGQSLTLIATANQGSEATYESGFVIDKFPISRPNLTFSTLTVSNMSPEDSSIYLCSVDSGNTIYFGEGSWLTVV.

The chain combines TRBV6-1 with TRBJ2-7; possible D gene TRBD1, 6 bases. Trimming took off 3 bases at V and 7 bases at J, with 16 bases between the two ends. Germline CDR1 reads MNHNS; CDR2 reads SASEGT. The CDR3 has 14 residues. For the CDR3, the DNA is TGTGCCAGCAGTGACCAGACAGGTCTGGGGGAGCAGTACTTC. It codes for CASSDQTGLGEQYF.

This chain connects TRBV19 to TRBJ2-2, with 8 nucleotides matching TRBD1. This CDR3 has 16 amino acids. Trimming cost V 6 bases and J 0 bases; bases outside gene matches: 6. Germline V gives CDR1 LNHDA, CDR2 SQIVND (reference sequence). CDR3 protein: CASSLDREANTGELFF. The CDR3, as DNA: TGTGCCAGTAGCCTGGACAGGGAGGCGAACACCGGGGAGCTGTTTTTT.

V and J are TRBV5-4 and TRBJ1-1; D not certain. CDR1 and CDR2 from the germline V gene are SGHNT and YYREEE (reference sequence). Deletions cut 3 bases from V and 0 bases from J, with 6 bases between. There are 13 residues in the CDR3. The CDR3 DNA reads as TGTGCCAGCAGCTCTTCCATGAACACTGAAGCTTTCTTT. It specifies CASSSSMNTEAFF. Looking up the rest from reference TRBV5-4 and TRBJ1-1 gives the full variable domain: ETGVTQSPTHLIKTRGQQVTLRCSSQSGHNTVSWYQQALGQGPQFIFQYYREEENGRGNFPPRFSGLQFPNYSSELNVNALELDDSALYLCASSSSMNTEAFFGQGTRLTVV.

This clone was seen more than once but under ten times. V usage is TRBV13 and J usage is TRBJ2-2, with 7 bases lining up with TRBD2. CDR3 length equals 14 residues. Per the germline V gene, CDR1 is PRHDT and CDR2 is FYEKMQ (reference sequence). With V trimmed by 8 bases and J by 4 bases, 7 bases remained unmatched. CDR3 in amino acids: CASRWQRGTGELFF. In nucleotides, the CDR3 is TGTGCCAGCCGCTGGCAGCGGGGCACCGGGGAGCTGTTTTTT.

The CDR3 DNA reads as TGTGCCAGCAGTCCCAGGGAATTAACCGGGGAGCTGTTTTTT. It specifies CASSPRELTGELFF. The chain recombines TRBV27 with TRBJ2-2, with a tentative D call TRBD1 (5 bases). Deletions cut 5 bases from V and 5 bases from J, with 12 bases between. This CDR3 contains 14 residues. From germline, CDR1 is MNHEY and CDR2 SMNVEV (reference sequence).